This TCR beta chain was obtained from a study of technical replicates of blood from a few donors. V lost 9 bases and J 0 bases, leaving 13 bases between the germline ends. Germline assignment: CDR1 SNHLY and CDR2 FYNNEI. The CDR3 totals 14 residues. Measured with immunoSEQ multiplex PCR; TCRdb has only the in-frame clones, and not every one. This sample has some 67,000 clones, with 98% found just once. This rearrangement joins TRBV2 to TRBJ2-3, with a weak D call TRBD1 (6 bases). This clonotype was sampled from a human donor in good health. The sequencing sample was made of T cells isolated from PBMCs. The CDR3 DNA sequence: TGTGCCAGGGAAACAGGGTCTAGCACAGATACGCAGTATTTT. Translating it yields CARETGSSTDTQYF.